The 4 T cell receptor beta chains listed next were all sequenced from one sample in a study of kidney transplant recipient with SARS-CoV-2 infection. TCRdb fed the reads into MiXCR, producing one record per CDR3 protein. Here the sample spans fewer than 250,000 distinct CDR3 sequences, about 30% being singletons. This specimen consisted of a blood sample, obtained at baseline and around day 110 from a kidney transplant recipient. The receptors derive from a male patient between 25 and 39 years old who had COVID-19 and was a kidney transplant recipient. Some of these T cells may belong to the graft donor.

Remarks on this clonotype: A much larger clone lies a single base off, so this may be a read error. The rearrangement links TRBV7-9 to TRBJ1-2, with no clear D. The CDR3 consists of 13 residues. The V gene lost 3 bases and the J gene lost 11 bases, with 16 bases spanning the gap. Germline V CDR1 and CDR2: SEHNR, FQNEAQ (reference sequence). The CDR3 sequence: CASSLGSFEGYTF. CDR3 DNA: TGTGCCAGCAGCTTGGGCAGTTTCGAAGGGTACACCTTC.

Of note for this clonotype: A clone one base away is much larger, so this may be a read error. CDR3: CASRWMQAPRKTYGYTF. Written as DNA, the CDR3 is TGTGCAAGTCGCTGGATGCAGGCTCCACGAAAGACCTATGGCTACACCTTC. This chain joins TRBV12-2 and TRBJ1-2. TRBV12-2 is a pseudogene. CDR3 size: 17 residues.

This clonotype was observed at least ten times. The chain is built from TRBV4-1 and TRBJ2-7; 7 bases are shared with TRBD1. From germline, CDR1 is MGHRA and CDR2 YSYEKL. V shed 4 bases, J shed 0 bases, and the junction held 6 bases outside the gene matches. The length of the CDR3 is 15 residues. The CDR3 sequence: CASSRTGLSSYEQYF. The CDR3 DNA follows: TGCGCCAGCAGCCGGACAGGTCTCAGCTCCTACGAGCAGTACTTC.

Points on this clonotype: A much bigger clone sits one base away, suggesting this may be a read error. The gene calls are TRBV18 and TRBJ2-1; 11 nucleotides line up with TRBD2. The J call may be mistaken, given a closer DNA end match to TRBJ2-7. Germline CDR1 is KGHSH and CDR2 is LQKENI. The CDR3 runs 15 residues. CDR3 bases: TGTGTCAGCTCACCGACTAGCGGGAATACCTACGAGCAGTACTTC. Translating it yields CVSSPTSGNTYEQYF.